The entry that follows covers one TCR beta chain sequence. The target antigen is unknown. The data were obtained in a study of cytomegalovirus exposure and HLA in healthy donors. Overall study findings and caveats: According to the study, 160 or so TCR beta chains were cytomegalovirus-associated.

The CDR3 is 15 amino acids. Deletions cut 5 bases from V and 1 base from J, with 11 bases between. CDR1 is MGHRA and CDR2 is YSYEKL in the germline V gene. The study ran its PCR with 60 Vbeta and 13 Jbeta primers. This table comes from immunoSEQ multiplex PCR, and its TCRdb copy is limited to in-frame clones, with some not included. The table has 130,000 or so clones, about 79% seen once. This chain connects TRBV4-1 to TRBJ1-4, with D tentatively TRBD1 (6 bases). The TCR was taken from a woman younger than 35 in good health and CMV-seropositive. Sequencing was done on a sample of PBMCs. The CDR3 sequence: CASSAQQGTNEKLFF. Written as DNA, the CDR3 is TGCGCCAGCAGCGCCCAACAGGGAACTAATGAAAAACTGTTTTTT.